The clone carrying this T cell receptor (beta chain) was seen a handful of times. The V end was cut by 6 bases, the J end by 1 base, with 18 bases between. CDR1 is MNHEY, CDR2 SVGEGT, per germline. The CDR3 is 16 residues long. These data come from a study of response to subunit inactivated influenza vaccine. A single record per CDR3 protein comes from TCRdb applying MiXCR to the RT-PCR reads. Among about 570,000 distinct CDR3 sequences listed, over 9% were seen once. These data are also associated with another study on T cells expressing NK-cell markers. This second study notes: A 5'RACE template switching approach incorporating UMIs was used to make TCR beta cDNA. Most of the eight sequenced donors were HCMV-seropositive; one was seronegative. Once again these clonotypes came out on top in the CD3+CD56-NKG2C+ fraction of several donors. There remained a lack of clarity about HCMV specificity of expanded NKG2C+ T cell clones.

The receptor comes from a man aged 45-65 years who received an inactivated influenza vaccine. The sequenced sample was PBMCs from blood, obtained on the day of vaccination. The genes are TRBV6-2 or TRBV6-3 and TRBJ2-5; maybe TRBD1 (5 bases). The CDR3 nucleotides are TGTGCCAGCAGCAGCAGAGGCAGGGCTCGCCAAGAGACCCAGTACTTC. It specifies CASSSRGRARQETQYF.